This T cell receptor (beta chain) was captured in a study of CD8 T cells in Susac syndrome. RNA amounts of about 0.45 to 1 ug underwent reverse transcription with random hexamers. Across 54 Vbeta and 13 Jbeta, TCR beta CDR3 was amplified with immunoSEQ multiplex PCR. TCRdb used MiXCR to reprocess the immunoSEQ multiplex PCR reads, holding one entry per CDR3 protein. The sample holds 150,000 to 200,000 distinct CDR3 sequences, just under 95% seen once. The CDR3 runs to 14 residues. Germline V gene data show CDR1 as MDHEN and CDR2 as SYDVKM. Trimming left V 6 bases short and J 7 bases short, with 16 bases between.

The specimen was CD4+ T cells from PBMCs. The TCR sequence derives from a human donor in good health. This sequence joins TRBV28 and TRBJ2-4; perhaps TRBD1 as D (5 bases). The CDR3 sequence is CASRTHRSGNIQYF. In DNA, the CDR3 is TGTGCCAGCAGGACCCACAGGTCGGGTAACATTCAGTACTTC.